Listed below are T cell receptor beta chains from one sample, sequenced in a study of graft-versus-host responses after intestinal transplantation. These receptors have no known antigen. Sequenced by immunoSEQ multiplex PCR; TCRdb stores in-frame clones only, minus some. Of over 70,000 clones in the sample, roughly 80% were seen once. Sequenced material: unstimulated CD8+ T cells sorted from spleen or lymph node cells, taken before intestinal transplant. All receptors derive from a human donor who received an intestinal transplant. Both conserved end residues are part of each CDR3. The D gene is left open where the match is weak. Expanded clones are given a class, and other clones once, few, many or no size at all.

abundance,j_gene,d_gene,v_gene,CDR3nt,CDR3aa
-,TRBJ2-7,TRBD1,TRBV7-9,TGTGCCAGCAGCACCTCGGGACAGGGACGATACGAGCAGTACTTC,CASSTSGQGRYEQYF
-,TRBJ2-1,-,TRBV5-1,TGCGCCAGCAGCTTGCGCGGGACTCACAATGAGCAGTTCTTC,CASSLRGTHNEQFF
-,TRBJ2-1,-,TRBV5-6,TGTGCCAGCAGCTTGGTTCCAGGACTTTATTCCGACAATGAGCAGTTCTTC,CASSLVPGLYSDNEQFF
few,TRBJ1-5,-,TRBV2,TGTGCCAGCAGTGAAACCCCGATTCAGTATCAGCCCCAGCATTTT,CASSETPIQYQPQHF
once,TRBJ1-1,-,TRBV5-1,TGCGCCAGCAGCTTGGGGGCGCCGATCACTGAAGCTTTCTTT,CASSLGAPITEAFF
-,TRBJ2-1,TRBD2,TRBV5-1,TGCGCCAGCAGCTTGGTAGGTAGCGGGAGTATCAATGAGCAGTTCTTC,CASSLVGSGSINEQFF
-,TRBJ1-1,-,TRBV6-5,TGTGCCAGCAGTCGTCAGGGGACTGAAGCTTTCTTT,CASSRQGTEAFF
-,TRBJ2-4,TRBD2,TRBV5-1,TGCGCCAGCAGCTTGGAGGGAGGGGTTCTAGCCAAAAACATTCAGTACTTC,CASSLEGGVLAKNIQYF
-,TRBJ1-2,TRBD1,TRBV19,TGTGCCAGTAGTATTAATGACAGGGGGCTTGGTGGCTACACCTTC,CASSINDRGLGGYTF
-,TRBJ2-7,TRBD1,TRBV4-1,TGCGCCAGCAGCCCCCAGGGACAGGGGCGATACTACTACTACGAGCAGTACTTC,CASSPQGQGRYYYYEQYF